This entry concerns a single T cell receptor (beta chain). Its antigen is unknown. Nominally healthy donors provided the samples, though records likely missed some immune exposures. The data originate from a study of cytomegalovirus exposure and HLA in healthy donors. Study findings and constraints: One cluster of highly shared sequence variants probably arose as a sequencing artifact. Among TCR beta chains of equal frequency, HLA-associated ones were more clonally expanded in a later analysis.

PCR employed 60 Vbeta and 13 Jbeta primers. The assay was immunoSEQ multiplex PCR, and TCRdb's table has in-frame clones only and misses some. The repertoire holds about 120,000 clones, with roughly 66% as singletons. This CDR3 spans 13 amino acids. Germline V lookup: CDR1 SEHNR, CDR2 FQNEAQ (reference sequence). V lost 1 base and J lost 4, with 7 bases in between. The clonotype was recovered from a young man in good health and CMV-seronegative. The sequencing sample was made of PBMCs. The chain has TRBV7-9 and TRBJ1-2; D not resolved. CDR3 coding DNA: TGTGCCAGCAGCTTAGGCCCAGGCTATGGCTACACCTTC. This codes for CASSLGPGYGYTF.